This paragraph covers one TCR beta chain sequence. This table comes from immunoSEQ multiplex PCR, and its TCRdb copy is limited to in-frame clones, with some not included. The sample holds about half a million clones, 80% to 90% seen once. These data come from a study of blood T cell repertoires in COVID-19. Study at large: Samples taken during acute and convalescent COVID-19 were collected in the United States, Italy and Spain. From T cells, B-cell-depleted T cells, or PBMCs came the material, which was cDNA or gDNA.

V was cut by 7 bases and J by 3 bases, with 8 bases left in between. Germline loops: CDR1 SNHLY, CDR2 FYNNEI. There are 12 residues in the CDR3. The specimen was peripheral blood. The chain recombines TRBV2 with TRBJ2-3; perhaps TRBD1 as D (5 bases). This TCR came from a human donor in a cohort sampled during active COVID-19. CDR3 sequence (DNA): TGTGCCAGCACTCCAGGGACAGATACGCAGTATTTT. Its protein product is CASTPGTDTQYF.